This entry concerns a single T cell receptor beta chain. The antigen is not known. This sample is part of a study of shared clonotypes between healthy human individuals. Study summary: There were three CD4 naive, three CD4 memory, two CD8 naive and one CD8 memory plates per donor.

TCRdb keeps only in-frame clones here, not all; method: immunoSEQ multiplex PCR. The sample yields some 2,100,000 clones, roughly 91% seen once. Germline lookup yields CDR1 SEHNR and CDR2 FQNEAQ (reference sequence). V lost 1 base to trimming and J lost 9 bases, with 6 bases between them. The CDR3 is 12 amino acids. Study-wide points: With few donors, the genetic and exposure-history diversity represented was limited. Naive subsets usually exceeded memory subsets in estimated richness. Researchers sampled blood only, noting tissue repertoires likely differ.

Positive CCR7 selection of CD45RO-negative cells yielded the naive CD8 cells, and terminally differentiated effector memory CD45RA+ cells were excluded. This TCR was sampled from a man younger than 35 in good health. Some clones in this sample may be carry-over from other donors' samples. The sequenced sample was naive CD8+ T cells from PBMCs. This chain uses TRBV7-9 with TRBJ2-2; D may be TRBD1 (5 bases). This chain's CDR3 is CASSLEGRELFF. CDR3 in DNA: TGTGCCAGCAGCTTAGAGGGGAGGGAGCTGTTTTTT.